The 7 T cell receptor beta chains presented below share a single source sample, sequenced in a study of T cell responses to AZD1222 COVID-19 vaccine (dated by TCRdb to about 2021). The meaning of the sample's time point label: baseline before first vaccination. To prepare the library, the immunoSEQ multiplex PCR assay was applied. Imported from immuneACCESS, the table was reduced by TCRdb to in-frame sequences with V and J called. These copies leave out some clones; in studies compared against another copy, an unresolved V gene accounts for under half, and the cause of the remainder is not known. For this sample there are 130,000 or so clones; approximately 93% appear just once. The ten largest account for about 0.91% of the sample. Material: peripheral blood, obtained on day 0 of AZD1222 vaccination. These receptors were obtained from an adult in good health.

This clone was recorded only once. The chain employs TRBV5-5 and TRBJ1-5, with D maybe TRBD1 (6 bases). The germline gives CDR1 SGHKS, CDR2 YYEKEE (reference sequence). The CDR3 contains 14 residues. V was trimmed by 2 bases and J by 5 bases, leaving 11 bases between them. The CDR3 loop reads CASSFGHRDQPQHF. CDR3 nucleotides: TGTGCCAGCAGCTTTGGGCACAGGGATCAGCCCCAGCATTTT.

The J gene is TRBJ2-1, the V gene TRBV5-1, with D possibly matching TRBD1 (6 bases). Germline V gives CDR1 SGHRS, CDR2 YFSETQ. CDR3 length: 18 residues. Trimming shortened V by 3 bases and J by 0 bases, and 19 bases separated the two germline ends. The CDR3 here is CASSSPVDRWSSYNEQFF. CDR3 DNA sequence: TGCGCCAGCAGCTCCCCCGTAGACAGGTGGAGCTCCTACAATGAGCAGTTCTTC.

CDR3 bases: TGTGCCAGCAGTGGAGGTGGCTCTCCCCGGGGCTACACCTTC. Translation: CASSGGGSPRGYTF. The chain links TRBV2 to TRBJ1-2; D gene ambiguous. V gave up 4 bases and J gave up 8 bases, with 17 bases separating them. This CDR3 spans 14 amino acids. Per the germline V gene, CDR1 is SNHLY and CDR2 is FYNNEI.

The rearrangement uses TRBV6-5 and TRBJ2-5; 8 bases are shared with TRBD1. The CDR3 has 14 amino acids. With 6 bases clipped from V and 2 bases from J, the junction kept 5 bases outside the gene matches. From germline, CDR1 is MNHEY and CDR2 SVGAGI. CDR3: CASSHRGTQETQYF. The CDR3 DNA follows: TGTGCCAGCAGCCACAGGGGGACACAAGAGACCCAGTACTTC.

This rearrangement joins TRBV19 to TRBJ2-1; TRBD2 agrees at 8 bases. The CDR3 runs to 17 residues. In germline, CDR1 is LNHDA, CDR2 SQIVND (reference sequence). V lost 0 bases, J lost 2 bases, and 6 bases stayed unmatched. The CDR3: CASSIDGASGPYNEQFF. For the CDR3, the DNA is TGTGCCAGTAGTATAGATGGTGCTAGCGGGCCCTACAATGAGCAGTTCTTC.

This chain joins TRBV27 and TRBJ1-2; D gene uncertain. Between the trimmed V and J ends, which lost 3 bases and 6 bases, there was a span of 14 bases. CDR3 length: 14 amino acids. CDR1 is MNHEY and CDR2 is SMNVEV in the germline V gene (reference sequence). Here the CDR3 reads CASSFLGRRHGYTF. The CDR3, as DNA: TGTGCCAGCAGTTTTCTTGGCCGCAGGCATGGCTACACCTTC.

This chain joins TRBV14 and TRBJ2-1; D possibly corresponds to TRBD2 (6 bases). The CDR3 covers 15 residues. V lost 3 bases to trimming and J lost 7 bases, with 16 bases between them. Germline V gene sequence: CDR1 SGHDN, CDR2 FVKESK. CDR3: CASSHHRDSPNEQFF. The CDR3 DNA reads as TGTGCCAGCAGCCATCACCGGGACTCACCAAATGAGCAGTTCTTC. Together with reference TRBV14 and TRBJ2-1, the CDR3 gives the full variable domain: EAGVTQFPSHSVIEKGQTVTLRCDPISGHDNLYWYRRVMGKEIKFLLHFVKESKQDESGMPNNRFLAERTGGTYSTLKVQPAELEDSGVYFCASSHHRDSPNEQFFGPGTRLTVL.